Listed here are 24 T cell receptor beta chains from one sample, sequenced in a study of cytomegalovirus exposure and HLA in healthy donors. The PCR ran on 60 Vbeta and 13 Jbeta primers. Here immunoSEQ multiplex PCR was the method, and the copy in TCRdb shows in-frame clones only, minus some. The sample consists of 150,000 to 200,000 clones, roughly 86% of them appearing once. The source material was PBMCs. The origin of the receptors is a young woman in good health and CMV-seronegative.

The chain employs TRBV1 and TRBJ2-2; the D call in the table, TRBD2, was not verified against the DNA. TRBV1 is recorded as a pseudogene. CDR3 size: 15 residues. CDR3 in amino acids: CTSSQTGSSTGELFF. CDR3 nucleotides: TGCACCAGCAGCCAAACTGGTAGCAGTACCGGGGAGCTGTTTTTT.

This rearrangement joins TRBV19 to TRBJ2-2; 12 bases are shared with TRBD2. This CDR3 is 15 amino acids long. CDR1 is LNHDA and CDR2 is SQIVND in the germline V gene (reference sequence). Unmatched junction bases numbered 3, after V lost 4 bases and J lost 6 bases. CDR3 nucleotides: TGTGCCAGTAGTAAGGCTAGCGGGAGGGCCGGGGAGCTGTTTTTT. Residues: CASSKASGRAGELFF.

DNA of the CDR3: TGCGCCAGCAGCTTGGGACAAGGACTAAGCGAGCAGTACTTC. Translated, it gives CASSLGQGLSEQYF. This chain uses TRBV5-1 with TRBJ2-7, with a possible D match to TRBD2 (6 bases). The germline V gene has CDR1 SGHRS and CDR2 YFSETQ. The CDR3 is 14 residues long. The germline V and J ends were trimmed by 0 bases and 6 bases, with 13 bases remaining between them.

The chain is built from TRBV7-2 and TRBJ2-3, with D hard to call. Germline V gives CDR1 SGHTA, CDR2 FQGNSA. The CDR3 has 12 residues. Trimming pared 2 bases from V and 2 bases from J, leaving 2 bases between. This CDR3 reads CASSLYTDTQYF. CDR3 coding DNA: TGTGCCAGCAGCTTATACACAGATACGCAGTATTTT.

The V call is TRBV5-1, the J call TRBJ1-6; D remains unclear. V gave up 6 bases and J gave up 5 bases, with 15 bases separating them. This CDR3 has 15 residues. The germline gives CDR1 SGHRS, CDR2 YFSETQ. The CDR3 loop reads CASTPAGPDNSPLHF. The CDR3 coding sequence is TGCGCCAGCACACCGGCGGGCCCCGATAATTCACCCCTCCACTTT.

The rearrangement joins TRBV7-8 to TRBJ2-3; 9 bases are shared with TRBD2. This CDR3 spans 14 amino acids. Germline loops: CDR1 SGHVS, CDR2 FQNEAQ. CDR3 region: CAIRTSESTDTQYF. The CDR3 nucleotides are TGTGCTATAAGGACTAGCGAGAGCACAGATACGCAGTATTTT.

For the CDR3, the DNA is TGTGCCAGCAGTTTATCGGGACTAGCGGGAGAGTTCTACGAGCAGTACTTC. This codes for CASSLSGLAGEFYEQYF. V and J are TRBV27 and TRBJ2-7, with 14 bases that match TRBD2. The CDR3 contains 17 residues. Germline CDR1 and CDR2: MNHEY and SMNVEV (reference sequence). V was clipped by 0 bases and J by 3 bases; unmatched bases: 4.

The chain joins TRBV9 to TRBJ2-3; tentatively, D is TRBD2 (5 bases). Trimming took 2 bases from V and 0 from J, leaving 13 bases between them. Looked up from germline, CDR1 is SGDLS and CDR2 is YYNGEE. The CDR3 is 16 residues long. The CDR3 spells CASSVGRATSTDTQYF. The DNA of the CDR3 is TGTGCCAGCAGCGTCGGGCGGGCTACTAGCACAGATACGCAGTATTTT.

This chain joins TRBV4-3 and TRBJ1-6, with TRBD1 as a possible D gene (6 bases). CDR1 and CDR2 from the germline V gene are LGHNA and YSLEER. The CDR3 loop spans 16 amino acids. With 1 base removed from V and 14 bases from J, the gap between germline ends came to 21 bases. CDR3 region: CASSQVRGQGPSALHF. The CDR3 DNA reads TGCGCCAGCAGCCAAGTTAGGGGCCAGGGGCCGTCCGCCCTCCACTTT.

The chain uses TRBV15 and TRBJ1-4, with 9 bases matching TRBD1. CDR1 is LNHNV, CDR2 YYDKDF, per germline (reference sequence). With V trimmed by 1 base and J by 8 bases, 14 bases remained unmatched. The CDR3 totals 18 residues. For the CDR3, the DNA is TGTGCCACCAGCAGAGGCCCCACGATGACAGGGGGAGGAGAAAAACTGTTTTTT. It yields the protein CATSRGPTMTGGGEKLFF. The full variable domain, its missing parts supplied by reference TRBV15 and TRBJ1-4, is DAMVIQNPRYQVTQFGKPVTLSCSQTLNHNVMYWYQQKSSQAPKLLFHYYDKDFNNEADTPDNFQSRRPNTSFCFLDIRSPGLGDTAMYLCATSRGPTMTGGGEKLFFGSGTQLSVL.

The V call is TRBV14, the J call TRBJ2-5; TRBD2 matches 12 bases. J gave up 7 bases and V 5 bases, and 14 bases lay outside the gene matches. This CDR3 region has 17 residues. Germline assignment: CDR1 SGHDN and CDR2 FVKESK. The DNA for the CDR3 is TGTGCCAGCAGCAAGCGGACTAGCGGGACGCAGGAGGGGACCCAGTACTTC. It yields the protein CASSKRTSGTQEGTQYF.

The CDR3 DNA is TGTGCCAGCACCACCATGGGTGGGACTTCCTACGAGCAGTACTTC. Translated: CASTTMGGTSYEQYF. The V and J genes are TRBV5-4 and TRBJ2-7, with D perhaps TRBD2 (6 bases). V dropped 6 bases and J dropped 1 base, with 17 bases sitting between them. Germline lookup yields CDR1 SGHNT and CDR2 YYREEE (reference sequence). CDR3 size: 15 residues.

This clone was counted only a few times. This chain uses TRBV2 with TRBJ2-5; TRBD1 matches 10 bases. The J segment lost 5 bases and the V segment lost 5 bases, leaving 5 bases of the junction unmatched. CDR1 SNHLY and CDR2 FYNNEI come from the germline V gene. CDR3 size: 14 residues. The DNA of the CDR3 is TGTGCCAGCAGTAGACAGGGGGCGAGGGAGACCCAGTACTTC. This codes for CASSRQGARETQYF.

This rearrangement joins TRBV28 to TRBJ2-3; 7 nucleotides agree with TRBD2. Germline loops: CDR1 MDHEN, CDR2 SYDVKM. The CDR3 spans 15 residues. J lost 6 bases, V lost 5 bases, and 11 bases had no gene match. CDR3 bases: TGTGCCAGCAGTCAGACCCAGGACGGGAGGGATACGCAGTATTTT. Translation gives CASSQTQDGRDTQYF.

The rearrangement uses TRBV19 and TRBJ2-4; 8 bases match TRBD1. The trim removed 6 bases at V and 4 bases at J, leaving 5 bases unmatched. This CDR3 has 14 amino acids. CDR1 is LNHDA, CDR2 SQIVND, per germline (reference sequence). Here the CDR3 DNA reads TGTGCCAGTAGACAGGGGGTAGGAAAAAACATTCAGTACTTC. Residues: CASRQGVGKNIQYF.

CDR3 residues: CAWSPDRTLMNTEAFF. The CDR3 DNA follows: TGTGCCTGGAGTCCGGACAGAACCTTAATGAACACTGAAGCTTTCTTT. This rearrangement joins TRBV30 to TRBJ1-1; TRBD1 might be the D (6 bases). The V gene lost 2 bases and the J gene lost 0 bases, with 16 bases spanning the gap. The CDR3 consists of 16 residues. Germline CDR1 and CDR2: GTSNPN and SVGIG (reference sequence).

The chain uses TRBV10-3 and TRBJ2-7; TRBD1 matches 7 bases. Germline CDR1 ENHRY, CDR2 SYGVKD. Trimming removed 6 bases from V and 1 base from J; junction bases left unmatched: 12. CDR3 length: 16 amino acids. CDR3 residues: CAIRSSVTGVSYEQYF. CDR3 sequence (DNA): TGTGCCATCAGAAGCTCCGTAACAGGGGTTTCCTACGAGCAGTACTTC.

This CDR3 is CASEGTDQPQHF. CDR3 bases: TGTGCGAGCGAGGGGACAGATCAGCCCCAGCATTTT. The chain uses TRBV28 and TRBJ1-5, with 7 bases identical to TRBD1. The CDR3 consists of 12 residues. Germline CDR1 reads MDHEN; CDR2 reads SYDVKM.

This clone was detected only a few times. This rearrangement joins TRBV5-1 to TRBJ1-1; no clear D gene. The CDR3 is 15 amino acids. Trimming cost V 0 bases and J 3 bases, with 12 bases left between them. In germline, CDR1 is SGHRS, CDR2 YFSETQ. The CDR3 loop is CASSLAEARHTEAFF. The CDR3 region has the DNA TGCGCCAGCAGCTTGGCCGAGGCCCGTCACACTGAAGCTTTCTTT.

In DNA, the CDR3 is TGTGCCAGCAGTGATTATTGGAGTAGCGGGGGGTTAAATGAGCAGTTCTTC. It is translated as CASSDYWSSGGLNEQFF. V is TRBV6-1 and J is TRBJ2-1, with 10 bases lining up with TRBD2. The trim removed 3 bases at V and 7 bases at J, leaving 12 bases unmatched. In germline, CDR1 is MNHNS, CDR2 SASEGT. The CDR3 spans 17 residues.

The V call is TRBV6-6, the J call TRBJ1-2; TRBD1 might be the D (5 bases). V was clipped by 7 bases and J by 10 bases, with 22 bases between them. CDR1 and CDR2 (germline): MNHNY, SVGAGI (reference sequence). This CDR3 contains 14 residues. CDR3 sequence reads: CASTQTRGGEDYTF. The CDR3, as DNA: TGTGCCAGCACCCAAACTCGGGGGGGGGAGGACTACACCTTC.

CDR3 amino acids: CASSWTGGPYEQYF. In DNA form, the CDR3 reads TGCGCCAGCAGCTGGACAGGGGGCCCCTACGAGCAGTACTTC. The rearrangement joins TRBV5-1 to TRBJ2-7, with 11 bases aligning to TRBD1. This CDR3 is built from 14 residues. Losses at the gene ends were 3 bases for V and 2 bases for J; bases not matched to a gene: 1. The germline V gene has CDR1 SGHRS and CDR2 YFSETQ.

This chain links TRBV4-3 with TRBJ2-7, with a possible D match to TRBD2 (6 bases). The V and J ends lost 0 bases and 4 bases respectively, with 25 bases between them. The CDR3 consists of 19 residues. Per germline, CDR1 LGHNA and CDR2 YSLEER. The chain's CDR3 is CASSQEAPPRSGRLYEQYF. The CDR3 DNA is TGCGCCAGCAGCCAAGAAGCCCCCCCCCGTAGCGGAAGGCTATACGAGCAGTACTTC.

This sequence joins TRBV19 and TRBJ1-6; tentative D call: TRBD1 (6 bases). CDR3 length equals 12 residues. V lost 5 bases and J lost 16, with 15 bases in between. Germline V gene sequence: CDR1 LNHDA, CDR2 SQIVND (reference sequence). CDR3: CASSLGTSKLHF. The CDR3 DNA reads as TGTGCCAGTAGTTTGGGGACATCGAAGCTCCACTTT.